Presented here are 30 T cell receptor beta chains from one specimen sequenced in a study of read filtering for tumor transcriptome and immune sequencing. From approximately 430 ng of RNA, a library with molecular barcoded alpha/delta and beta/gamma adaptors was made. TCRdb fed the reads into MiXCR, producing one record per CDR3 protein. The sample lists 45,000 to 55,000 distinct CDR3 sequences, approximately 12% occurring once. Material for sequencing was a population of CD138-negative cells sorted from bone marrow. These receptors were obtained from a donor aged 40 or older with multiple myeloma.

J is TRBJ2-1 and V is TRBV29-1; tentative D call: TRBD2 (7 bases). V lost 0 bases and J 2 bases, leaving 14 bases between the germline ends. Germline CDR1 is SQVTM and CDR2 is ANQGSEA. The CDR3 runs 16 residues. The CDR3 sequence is CSVEDLRGGTYNEQFF. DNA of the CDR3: TGCAGCGTTGAAGATCTTAGGGGGGGTACCTACAATGAGCAGTTCTTC.

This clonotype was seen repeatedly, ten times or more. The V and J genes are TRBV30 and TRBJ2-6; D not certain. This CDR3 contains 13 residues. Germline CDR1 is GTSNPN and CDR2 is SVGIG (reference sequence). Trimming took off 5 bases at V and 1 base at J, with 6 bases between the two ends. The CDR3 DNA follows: TGTGCCTGGCTCGGGTCTGGGGCCAACGTCCTGACTTTC. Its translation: CAWLGSGANVLTF.

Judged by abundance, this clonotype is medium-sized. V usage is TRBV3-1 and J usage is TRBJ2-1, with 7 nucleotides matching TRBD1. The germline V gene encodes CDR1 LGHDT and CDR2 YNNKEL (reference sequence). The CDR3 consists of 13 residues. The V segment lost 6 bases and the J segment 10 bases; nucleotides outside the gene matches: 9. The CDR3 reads CASSPDRVGEQFF. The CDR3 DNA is TGTGCCAGCAGTCCTGACAGGGTAGGGGAGCAGTTCTTC.

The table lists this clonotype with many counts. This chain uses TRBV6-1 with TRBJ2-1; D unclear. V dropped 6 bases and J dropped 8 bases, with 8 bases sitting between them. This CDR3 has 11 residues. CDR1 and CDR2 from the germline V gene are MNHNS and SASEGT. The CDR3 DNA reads TGTGCCAGCAGACAGTCGGATGAGCAGTTCTTC. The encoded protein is CASRQSDEQFF.

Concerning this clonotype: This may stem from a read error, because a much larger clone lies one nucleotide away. CDR3 sequence: CASSLGLTNTGAFF. The CDR3 nucleotides are TGTGCCAGCAGCTTAGGCCTTACGAACACTGGAGCTTTCTTT. The V and J genes are TRBV7-2 and TRBJ1-1, with D unclear. Germline V gene data show CDR1 as SGHTA and CDR2 as FQGNSA. The CDR3 is made up of 14 amino acids. Drawing the rest from reference TRBV7-2 and TRBJ1-1, the complete variable domain is GAGVSQSPSNKVTEKGKDVELRCDPISGHTALYWYRQSLGQGLEFLIYFQGNSAPDKSGLPSDRFSAERTGGSVSTLTIQRTQQEDSAVYLCASSLGLTNTGAFFGQGTRLTVV.

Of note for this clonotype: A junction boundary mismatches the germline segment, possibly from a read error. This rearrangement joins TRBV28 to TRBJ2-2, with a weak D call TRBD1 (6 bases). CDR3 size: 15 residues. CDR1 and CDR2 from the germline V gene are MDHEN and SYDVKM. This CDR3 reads CASRLRTANTGELFF. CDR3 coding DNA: TGTGCCAGCAGGTTACGGACAGCGAACACCGGGGAGCTGTTCTTT.

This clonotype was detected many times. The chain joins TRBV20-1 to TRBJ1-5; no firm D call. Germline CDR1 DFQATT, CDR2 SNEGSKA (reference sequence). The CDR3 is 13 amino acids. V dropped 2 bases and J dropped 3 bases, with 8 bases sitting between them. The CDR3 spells CSARSSINQPQHF. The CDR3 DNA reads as TGCAGTGCTAGAAGCAGTATCAATCAGCCCCAGCATTTT.

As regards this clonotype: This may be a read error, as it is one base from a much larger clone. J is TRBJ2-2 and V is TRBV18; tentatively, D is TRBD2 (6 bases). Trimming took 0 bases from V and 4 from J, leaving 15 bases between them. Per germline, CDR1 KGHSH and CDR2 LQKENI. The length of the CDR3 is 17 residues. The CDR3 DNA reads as TGTGCCAGCTCACCACCGGGACCGGGGGATTTCACCGGGGAGCTGTTTTTT. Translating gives CASSPPGPGDFTGELFF.

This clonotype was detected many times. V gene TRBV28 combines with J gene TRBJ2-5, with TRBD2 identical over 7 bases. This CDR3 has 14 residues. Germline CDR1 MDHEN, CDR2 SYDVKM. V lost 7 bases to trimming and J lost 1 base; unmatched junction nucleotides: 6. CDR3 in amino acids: CASTTGLPQETQYF. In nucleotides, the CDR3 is TGTGCCAGCACGACGGGACTACCCCAAGAGACCCAGTACTTC.

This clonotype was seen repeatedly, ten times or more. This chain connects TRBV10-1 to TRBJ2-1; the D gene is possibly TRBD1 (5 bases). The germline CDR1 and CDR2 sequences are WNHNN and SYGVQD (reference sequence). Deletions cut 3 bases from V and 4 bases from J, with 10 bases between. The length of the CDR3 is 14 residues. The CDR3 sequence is CASSEGASYNEQFF. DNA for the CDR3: TGCGCCAGCAGTGAAGGGGCTTCTTACAATGAGCAGTTCTTC.

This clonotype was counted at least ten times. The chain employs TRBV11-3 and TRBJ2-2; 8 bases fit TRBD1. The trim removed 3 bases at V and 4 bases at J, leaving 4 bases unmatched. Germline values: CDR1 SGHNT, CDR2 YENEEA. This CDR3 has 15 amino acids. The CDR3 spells CASSFEQGATGELFF. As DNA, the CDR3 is TGTGCCAGCAGCTTCGAGCAGGGGGCCACCGGGGAGCTGTTTTTT.

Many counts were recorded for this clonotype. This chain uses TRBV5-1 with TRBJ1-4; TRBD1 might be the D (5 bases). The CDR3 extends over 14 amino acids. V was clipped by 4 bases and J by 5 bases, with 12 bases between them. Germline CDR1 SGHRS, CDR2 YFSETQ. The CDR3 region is CASSKDNKNEKLFF. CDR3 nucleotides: TGCGCCAGCAGCAAGGACAACAAAAATGAAAAACTGTTTTTT.

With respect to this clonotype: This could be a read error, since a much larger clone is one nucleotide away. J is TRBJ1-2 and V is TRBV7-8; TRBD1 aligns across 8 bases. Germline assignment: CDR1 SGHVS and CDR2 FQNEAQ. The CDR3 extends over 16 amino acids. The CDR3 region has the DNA TGTGCCAGCAGCTTAGTTTCAGGGGGCGTAGTCTATGACTACACCTTC. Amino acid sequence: CASSLVSGGVVYDYTF.

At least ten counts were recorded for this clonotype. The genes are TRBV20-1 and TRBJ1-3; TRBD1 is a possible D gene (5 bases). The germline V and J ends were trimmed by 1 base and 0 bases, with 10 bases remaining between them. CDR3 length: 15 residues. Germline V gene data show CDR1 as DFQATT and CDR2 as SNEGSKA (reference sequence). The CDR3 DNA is TGCAGTGCTAGAGGGGACGGATACTCTGGAAACACCATATATTTT. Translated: CSARGDGYSGNTIYF.

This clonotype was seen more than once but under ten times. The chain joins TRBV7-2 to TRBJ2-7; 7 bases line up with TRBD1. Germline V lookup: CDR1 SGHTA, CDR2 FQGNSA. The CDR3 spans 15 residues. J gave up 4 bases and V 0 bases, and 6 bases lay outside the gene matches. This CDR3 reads CASSLALARGYEQYF. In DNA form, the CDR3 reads TGTGCCAGCAGCTTAGCGCTCGCCAGGGGGTACGAGCAGTACTTC.

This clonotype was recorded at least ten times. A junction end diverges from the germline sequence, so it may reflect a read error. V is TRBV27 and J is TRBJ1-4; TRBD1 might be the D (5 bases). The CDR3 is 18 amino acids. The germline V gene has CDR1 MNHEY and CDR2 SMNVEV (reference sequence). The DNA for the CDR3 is TGTGCCAGCAGTTTACGGGGTTCAAGGTGGGGCACTAATGAAAAACTGTCTTTT. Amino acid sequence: CASSLRGSRWGTNEKLSF.

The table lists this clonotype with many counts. The CDR3 sequence is CASSQMAGAYEQYF. In DNA form, the CDR3 reads TGTGCCAGCAGCCAAATGGCAGGGGCCTACGAGCAGTACTTC. This chain uses TRBV6-1 with TRBJ2-7; D may be TRBD1 (6 bases). CDR1 and CDR2 from the germline V gene are MNHNS and SASEGT. Trimming left V 6 bases short and J 2 bases short, with 14 bases between. This CDR3 has 14 amino acids.

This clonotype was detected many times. CDR3 DNA sequence: TGTGCCAGCAGCCCAGGCGCGAAGAACACTGAAGCTTTCTTT. Residues: CASSPGAKNTEAFF. V usage is TRBV11-2 and J usage is TRBJ1-1; D is ambiguous. Trimming took off 5 bases at V and 1 base at J, with 11 bases between the two ends. CDR3 length: 14 residues. Germline V gives CDR1 SGHAT, CDR2 FQNNGV.

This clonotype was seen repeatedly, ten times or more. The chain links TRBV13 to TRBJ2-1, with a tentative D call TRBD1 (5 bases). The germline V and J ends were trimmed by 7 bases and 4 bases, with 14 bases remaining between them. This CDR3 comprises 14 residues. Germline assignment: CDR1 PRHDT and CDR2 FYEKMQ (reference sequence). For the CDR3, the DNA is TGTGCCAGCAATATGGGGCGGATATACAATGAGCAGTTCTTC. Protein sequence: CASNMGRIYNEQFF.

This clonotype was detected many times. The CDR3 nucleotides read TGTGCCAGTACTTCTTTCGGACGTGACACTGGGAACACTGAAGCTTTCTTT. It is translated as CASTSFGRDTGNTEAFF. This rearrangement joins TRBV19 to TRBJ1-1, with no clear D. Germline values: CDR1 LNHDA, CDR2 SQIVND (reference sequence). With 7 bases removed from V and 1 base from J, the gap between germline ends came to 22 bases. The CDR3 is made up of 17 amino acids.

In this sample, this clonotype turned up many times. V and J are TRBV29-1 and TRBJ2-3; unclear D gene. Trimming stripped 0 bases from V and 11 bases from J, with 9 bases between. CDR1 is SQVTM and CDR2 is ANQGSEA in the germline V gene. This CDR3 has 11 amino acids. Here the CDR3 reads CSVEEGQMQYF. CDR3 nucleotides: TGCAGCGTTGAAGAAGGGCAGATGCAGTATTTT.

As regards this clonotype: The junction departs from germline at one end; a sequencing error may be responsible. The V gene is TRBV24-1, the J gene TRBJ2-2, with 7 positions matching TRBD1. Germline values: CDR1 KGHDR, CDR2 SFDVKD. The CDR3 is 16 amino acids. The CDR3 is CAPSDPTTGNAGELFF. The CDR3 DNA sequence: TGTGCCCCCAGTGATCCCACGACAGGGAACGCCGGGGAGCTGTTTTTT.

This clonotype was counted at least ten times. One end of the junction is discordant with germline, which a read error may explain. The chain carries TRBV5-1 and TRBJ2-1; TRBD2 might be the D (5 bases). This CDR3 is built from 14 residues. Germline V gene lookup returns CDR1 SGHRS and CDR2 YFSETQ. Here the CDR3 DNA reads TGCGCCAGCAGCTTGGAGGGAGAAGGTCCACCGAGGGTCTTC. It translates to CASSLEGEGPPRVF.

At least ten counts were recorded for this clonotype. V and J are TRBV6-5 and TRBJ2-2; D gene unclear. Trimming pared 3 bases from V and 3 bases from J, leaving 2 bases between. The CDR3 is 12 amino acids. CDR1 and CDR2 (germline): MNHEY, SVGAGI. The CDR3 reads CASSYYTGELFF. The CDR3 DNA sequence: TGTGCCAGCAGTTATTACACCGGGGAGCTGTTTTTT.

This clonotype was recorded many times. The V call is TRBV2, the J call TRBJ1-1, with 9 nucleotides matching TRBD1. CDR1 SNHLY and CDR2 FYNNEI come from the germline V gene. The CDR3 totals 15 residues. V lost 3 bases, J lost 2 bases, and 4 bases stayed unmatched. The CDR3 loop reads CASSDPGQGNTEAFF. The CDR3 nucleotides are TGTGCCAGCAGTGACCCGGGACAGGGCAACACTGAAGCTTTCTTT.

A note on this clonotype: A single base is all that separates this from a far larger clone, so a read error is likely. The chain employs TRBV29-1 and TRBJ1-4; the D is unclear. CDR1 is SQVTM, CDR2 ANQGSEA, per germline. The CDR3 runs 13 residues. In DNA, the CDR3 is TGCAGCGTTAGTCGGGAGGTTGGAGATACGCGGTATTTT. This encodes CSVSREVGDTRYF.

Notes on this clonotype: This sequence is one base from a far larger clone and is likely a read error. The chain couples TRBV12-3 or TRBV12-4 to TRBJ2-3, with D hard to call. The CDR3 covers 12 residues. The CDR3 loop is CASSLDGDTQCF. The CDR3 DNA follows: TGTGCCAGCAGTTTAGACGGAGATACGCAGTGTTTT.

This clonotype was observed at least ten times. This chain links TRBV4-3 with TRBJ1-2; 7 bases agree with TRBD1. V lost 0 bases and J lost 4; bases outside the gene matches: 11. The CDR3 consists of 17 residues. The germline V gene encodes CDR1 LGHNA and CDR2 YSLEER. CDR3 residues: CASSQDLIGGGSYGYTF. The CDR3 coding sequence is TGCGCCAGCAGCCAAGATCTGATAGGAGGGGGCAGCTATGGCTACACCTTC.

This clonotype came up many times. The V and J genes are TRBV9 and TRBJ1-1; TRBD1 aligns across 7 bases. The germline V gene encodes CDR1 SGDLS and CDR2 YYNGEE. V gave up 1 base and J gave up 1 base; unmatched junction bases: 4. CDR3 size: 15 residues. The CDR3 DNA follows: TGTGCCAGCAGCGTAAGGGGACAGCCGAACACTGAAGCTTTCTTT. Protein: CASSVRGQPNTEAFF.

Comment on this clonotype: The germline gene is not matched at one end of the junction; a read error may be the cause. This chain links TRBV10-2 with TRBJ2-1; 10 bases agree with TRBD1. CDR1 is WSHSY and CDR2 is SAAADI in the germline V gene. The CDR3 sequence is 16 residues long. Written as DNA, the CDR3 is TGCGCCGGCAGTGAATTCGGGACAGGGGTCTACAATGAGCAGTTCTTC. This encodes CAGSEFGTGVYNEQFF.